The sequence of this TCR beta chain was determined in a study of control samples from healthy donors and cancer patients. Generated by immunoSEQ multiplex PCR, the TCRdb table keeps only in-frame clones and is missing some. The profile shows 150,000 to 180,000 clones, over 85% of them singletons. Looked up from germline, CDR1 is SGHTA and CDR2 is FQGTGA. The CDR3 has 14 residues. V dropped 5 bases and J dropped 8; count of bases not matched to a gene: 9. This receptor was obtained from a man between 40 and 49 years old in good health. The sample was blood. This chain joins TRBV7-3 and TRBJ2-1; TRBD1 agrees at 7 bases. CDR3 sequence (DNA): TGTGCCAGCAGCCCGTCGACAGGGTCCGATGAGCAGTTCTTC. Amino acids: CASSPSTGSDEQFF.